The table lists the clone carrying this TCR beta chain with a few counts. Its antigen is currently unknown. TCRdb re-called the 5' RACE reads with MiXCR, one entry per CDR3 protein. Of hundreds of thousands of distinct CDR3 sequences in the sample, more than 9% are singletons; the top ten hold about 1.5%. The record originates from a study of identical twins. The study, taken as a whole, reports: Beta out-of-frame twin sharing showed a weaker excess.

This CDR3 comprises 16 residues. V lost 5 bases and J lost 1, with 15 bases in between. The sample was also linked to a second study, of yellow fever vaccine responses in identical twins.

This TCR came from a woman aged 18-29 years in good health. The chain is built from TRBV12-3 or TRBV12-4 and TRBJ1-5, with D perhaps TRBD1 (5 bases). The sequencing sample was made of PBMCs. This CDR3 reads CASSAPLGLSNQPQHF. DNA for the CDR3: TGTGCCAGCAGTGCGCCGTTGGGACTCAGCAATCAGCCCCAGCATTTT.